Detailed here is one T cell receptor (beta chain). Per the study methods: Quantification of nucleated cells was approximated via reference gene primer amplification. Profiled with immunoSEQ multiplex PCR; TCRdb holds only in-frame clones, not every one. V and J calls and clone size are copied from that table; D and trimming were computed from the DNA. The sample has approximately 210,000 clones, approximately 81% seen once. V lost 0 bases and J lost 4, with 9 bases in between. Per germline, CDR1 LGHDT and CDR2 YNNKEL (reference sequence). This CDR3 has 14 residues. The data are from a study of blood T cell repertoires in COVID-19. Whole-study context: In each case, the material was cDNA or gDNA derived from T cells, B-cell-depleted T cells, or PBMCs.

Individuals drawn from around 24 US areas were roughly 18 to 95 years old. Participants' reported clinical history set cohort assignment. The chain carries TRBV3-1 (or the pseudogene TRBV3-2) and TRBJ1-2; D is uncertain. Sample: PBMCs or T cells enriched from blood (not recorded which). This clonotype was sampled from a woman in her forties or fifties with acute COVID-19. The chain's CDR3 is CASSQESDSYGYTF. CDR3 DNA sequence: TGTGCCAGCAGCCAAGAATCAGACTCCTATGGCTACACCTTC.